The sequence of this T cell receptor (beta chain) was determined in a study of blood T cell repertoires in COVID-19. CDR1 and CDR2 from the germline V gene are SGHNT and YYREEE (reference sequence). This CDR3 has 17 residues. V lost 0 bases to trimming and J lost 4 bases; unmatched junction nucleotides: 9. As originally analysed: Cell counts per sample came from amplifying reference gene primers. Here immunoSEQ multiplex PCR was the method, and the copy in TCRdb shows in-frame clones only, minus some. The V and J calls and clone size were taken over from that table, and D and trimming were inferred from the DNA. The sample lists approximately 200,000 clones; roughly 90% were seen once.

The V call is TRBV5-4, the J call TRBJ1-3, with 8 nucleotides matching TRBD1. The clonotype originates from an older woman with acute or convalescent COVID-19. The sequencing sample was made of peripheral blood. As DNA, the CDR3 is TGTGCCAGCAGCTTGGATCTCCAGGGGGCAACGGGAAACACCATATATTTT. It yields the protein CASSLDLQGATGNTIYF.